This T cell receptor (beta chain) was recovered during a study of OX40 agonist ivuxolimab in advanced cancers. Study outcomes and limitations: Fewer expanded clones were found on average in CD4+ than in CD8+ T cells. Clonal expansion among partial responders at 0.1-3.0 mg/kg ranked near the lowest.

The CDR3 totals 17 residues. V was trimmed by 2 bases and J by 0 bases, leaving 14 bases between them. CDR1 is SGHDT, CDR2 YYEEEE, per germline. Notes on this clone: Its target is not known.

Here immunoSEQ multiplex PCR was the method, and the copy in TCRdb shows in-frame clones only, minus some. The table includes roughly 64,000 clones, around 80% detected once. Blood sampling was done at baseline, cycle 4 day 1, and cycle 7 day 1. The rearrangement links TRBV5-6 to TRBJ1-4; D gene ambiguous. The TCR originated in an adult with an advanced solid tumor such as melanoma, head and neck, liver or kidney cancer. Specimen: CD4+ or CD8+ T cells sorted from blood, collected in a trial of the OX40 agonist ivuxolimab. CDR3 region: CASSFTAPIATNEKLFF. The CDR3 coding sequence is TGTGCCAGCAGCTTTACTGCCCCAATTGCAACTAATGAAAAACTGTTTTTT.